The sequence of this T cell receptor beta chain was determined in a study of CD8 T cells in Susac syndrome. Study-wide findings and caveats: A relatively small number of individuals underwent TCR sequencing and HLA analysis.

The controls were healthy donors who were matched for age and sex. The CD8+ and CD4+ T cells were isolated magnetically using a negative isolation approach, whereas the TEMRA cells were enriched by FACS. It was with random hexamers that 0.5 to 1 ug RNA was reverse transcribed. Across 54 Vbeta and 13 Jbeta, TCR beta CDR3 was amplified with immunoSEQ multiplex PCR. Each CDR3 protein is one row after TCRdb ran MiXCR on the immunoSEQ multiplex PCR reads. In the table there are more than 130,000 distinct CDR3 sequences, 94% of which are singletons. Details on this clonotype: No antigen is known for it.

Sequencing used CD8+ T cells from PBMCs. This receptor was taken from a human donor in good health.

CDR3 protein: CASGGGVRGYEQYF. In nucleotides, the CDR3 is TGTGCCAGCGGAGGAGGAGTACGGGGATACGAGCAGTACTTC. The rearrangement joins TRBV25-1 to TRBJ2-7; D is perhaps TRBD2 (5 bases). The CDR3 loop spans 14 amino acids. The ends were cut back, 8 bases at V and 4 bases at J, with 18 bases in the middle. Looked up from germline, CDR1 is MGHDK and CDR2 is SYGVNS.